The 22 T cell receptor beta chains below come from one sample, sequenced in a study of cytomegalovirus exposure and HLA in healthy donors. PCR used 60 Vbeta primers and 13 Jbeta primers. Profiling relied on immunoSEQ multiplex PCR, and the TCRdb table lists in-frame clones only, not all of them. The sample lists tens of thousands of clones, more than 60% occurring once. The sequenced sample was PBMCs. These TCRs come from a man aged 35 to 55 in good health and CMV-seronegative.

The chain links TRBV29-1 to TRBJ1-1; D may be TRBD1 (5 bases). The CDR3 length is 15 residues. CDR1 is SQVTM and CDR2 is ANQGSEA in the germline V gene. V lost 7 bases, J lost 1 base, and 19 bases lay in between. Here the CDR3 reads CSATASGGPNTEAFF. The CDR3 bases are TGCAGCGCCACCGCCTCCGGGGGACCGAACACTGAAGCTTTCTTT. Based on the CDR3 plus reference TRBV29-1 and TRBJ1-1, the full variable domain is SAVISQKPSRDICQRGTSLTIQCQVDSQVTMMFWYRQQPGQSLTLIATANQGSEATYESGFVIDKFPISRPNLTFSTLTVSNMSPEDSSIYLCSATASGGPNTEAFFGQGTRLTVV.

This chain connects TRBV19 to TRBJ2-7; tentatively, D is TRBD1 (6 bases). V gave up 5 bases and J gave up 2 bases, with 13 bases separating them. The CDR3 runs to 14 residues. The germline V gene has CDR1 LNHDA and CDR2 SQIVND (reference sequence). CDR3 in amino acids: CASSPAQGTYEQYF. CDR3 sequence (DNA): TGTGCCAGTAGTCCCGCACAGGGAACCTACGAGCAGTACTTC.

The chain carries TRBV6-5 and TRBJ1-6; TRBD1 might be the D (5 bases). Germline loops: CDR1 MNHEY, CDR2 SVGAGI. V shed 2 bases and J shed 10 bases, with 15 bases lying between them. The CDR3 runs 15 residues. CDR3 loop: CASSYQVGGPSPLHF. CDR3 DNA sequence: TGTGCCAGCAGTTACCAGGTGGGGGGTCCGTCACCCCTCCACTTT.

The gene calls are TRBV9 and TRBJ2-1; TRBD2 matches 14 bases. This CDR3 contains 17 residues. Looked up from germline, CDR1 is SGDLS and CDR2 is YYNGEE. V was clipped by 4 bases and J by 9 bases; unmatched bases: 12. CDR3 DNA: TGTGCCAGCAGCCATCGACTAGCGGGAGGGGGGCTGCGTGAGCAGTTCTTC. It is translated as CASSHRLAGGGLREQFF.

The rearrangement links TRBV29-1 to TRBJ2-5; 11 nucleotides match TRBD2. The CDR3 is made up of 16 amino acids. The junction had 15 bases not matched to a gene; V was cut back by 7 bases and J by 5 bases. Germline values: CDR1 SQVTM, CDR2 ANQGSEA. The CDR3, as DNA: TGCAGCGCCGCGACTAGCGGGATGACGAGGGGGGAGACCCAGTACTTC. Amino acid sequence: CSAATSGMTRGETQYF. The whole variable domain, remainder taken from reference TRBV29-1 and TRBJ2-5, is SAVISQKPSRDICQRGTSLTIQCQVDSQVTMMFWYRQQPGQSLTLIATANQGSEATYESGFVIDKFPISRPNLTFSTLTVSNMSPEDSSIYLCSAATSGMTRGETQYFGPGTRLLVL.

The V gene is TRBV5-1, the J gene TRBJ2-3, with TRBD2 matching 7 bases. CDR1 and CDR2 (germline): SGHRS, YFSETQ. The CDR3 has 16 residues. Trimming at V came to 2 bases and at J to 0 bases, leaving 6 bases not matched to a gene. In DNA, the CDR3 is TGCGCCAGCAGCTTTAGGTCTAGCGGTAGCACAGATACGCAGTATTTT. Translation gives CASSFRSSGSTDTQYF.

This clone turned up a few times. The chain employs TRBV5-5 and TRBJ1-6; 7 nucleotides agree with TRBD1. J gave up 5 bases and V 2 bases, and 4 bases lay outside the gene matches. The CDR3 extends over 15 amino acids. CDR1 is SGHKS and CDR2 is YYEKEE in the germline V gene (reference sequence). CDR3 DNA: TGTGCCAGCAGCTTAGGGGACAGAAATAATTCACCCCTCCACTTT. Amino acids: CASSLGDRNNSPLHF.

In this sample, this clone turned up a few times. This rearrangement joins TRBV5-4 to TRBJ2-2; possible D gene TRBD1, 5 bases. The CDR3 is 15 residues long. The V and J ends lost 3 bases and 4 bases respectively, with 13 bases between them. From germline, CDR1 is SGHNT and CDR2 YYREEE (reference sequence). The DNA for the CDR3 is TGTGCCAGCAGCTCCAGGGAAGGTTTCACCGGGGAGCTGTTTTTT. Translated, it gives CASSSREGFTGELFF.

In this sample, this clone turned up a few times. The CDR3 reads CASRAHNSNQPQHF. The CDR3, as DNA: TGTGCCAGCAGGGCCCACAATAGCAATCAGCCCCAGCATTTT. This sequence joins TRBV6-5 and TRBJ1-5; no clear D. Germline-derived CDR1 and CDR2 are MNHEY and SVGAGI. V was trimmed by 6 bases and J by 0 bases, leaving 9 bases between them. The CDR3 is 14 residues long.

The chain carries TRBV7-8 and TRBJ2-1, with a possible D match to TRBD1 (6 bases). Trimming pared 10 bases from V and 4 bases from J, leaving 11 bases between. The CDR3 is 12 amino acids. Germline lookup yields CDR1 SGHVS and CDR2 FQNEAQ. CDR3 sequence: CATTGSYNEQFF. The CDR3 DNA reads TGTGCCACAACAGGGTCTTACAATGAGCAGTTCTTC.

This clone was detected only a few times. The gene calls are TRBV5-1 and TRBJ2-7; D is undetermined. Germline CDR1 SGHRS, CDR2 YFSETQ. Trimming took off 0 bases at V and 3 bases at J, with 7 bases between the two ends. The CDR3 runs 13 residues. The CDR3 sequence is CASSLDIYYEQYF. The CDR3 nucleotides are TGCGCCAGCAGCTTGGACATATACTACGAGCAGTACTTC.

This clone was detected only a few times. Written as DNA, the CDR3 is TGTGCCAGCAGCAATCGAGCGGGTGCCGGCTGGGGTGAGCAGTTCTTC. Residues: CASSNRAGAGWGEQFF. This sequence joins TRBV11-2 and TRBJ2-1; D might be TRBD2 (6 bases). Trimming took 5 bases from V and 9 from J, leaving 23 bases between them. Germline loops: CDR1 SGHAT, CDR2 FQNNGV. This CDR3 comprises 16 residues. Drawing the rest from reference TRBV11-2 and TRBJ2-1, the complete variable domain is EAGVAQSPRYKIIEKRQSVAFWCNPISGHATLYWYQQILGQGPKLLIQFQNNGVVDDSQLPKDRFSAERLKGVDSTLKIQPAKLEDSAVYLCASSNRAGAGWGEQFFGPGTRLTVL.

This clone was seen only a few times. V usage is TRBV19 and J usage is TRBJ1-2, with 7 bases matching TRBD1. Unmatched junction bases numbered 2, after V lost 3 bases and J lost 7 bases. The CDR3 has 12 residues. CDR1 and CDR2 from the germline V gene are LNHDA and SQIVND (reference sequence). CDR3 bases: TGTGCCAGTAGTATGAACAGGGGTGGCTACACCTTC. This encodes CASSMNRGGYTF.

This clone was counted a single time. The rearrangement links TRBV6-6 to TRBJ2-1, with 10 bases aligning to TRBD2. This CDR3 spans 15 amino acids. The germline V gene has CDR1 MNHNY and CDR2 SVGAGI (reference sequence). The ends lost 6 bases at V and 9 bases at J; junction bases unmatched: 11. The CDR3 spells CASSQALAGVGEQFF. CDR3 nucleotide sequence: TGTGCCAGCAGCCAAGCTCTAGCGGGGGTTGGTGAGCAGTTCTTC.

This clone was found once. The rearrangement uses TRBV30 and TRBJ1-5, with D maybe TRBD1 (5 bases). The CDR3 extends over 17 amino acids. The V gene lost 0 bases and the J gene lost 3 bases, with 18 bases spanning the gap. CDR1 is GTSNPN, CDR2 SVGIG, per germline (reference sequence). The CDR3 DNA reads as TGTGCCTGGAGTGTAGGCTCGAAAGGGGAGGTCAATCAGCCCCAGCATTTT. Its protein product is CAWSVGSKGEVNQPQHF.

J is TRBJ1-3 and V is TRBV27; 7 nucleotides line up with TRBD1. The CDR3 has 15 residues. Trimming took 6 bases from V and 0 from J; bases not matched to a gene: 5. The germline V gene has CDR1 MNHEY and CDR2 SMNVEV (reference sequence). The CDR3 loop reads CASRSGTVSGNTIYF. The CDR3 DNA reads TGTGCCAGCAGGTCAGGGACAGTCTCTGGAAACACCATATATTTT.

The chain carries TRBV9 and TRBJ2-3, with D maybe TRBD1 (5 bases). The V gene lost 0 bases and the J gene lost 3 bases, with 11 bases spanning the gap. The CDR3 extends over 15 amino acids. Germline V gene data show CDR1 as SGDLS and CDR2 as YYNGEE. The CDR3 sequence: CASSVGQGRTDTQYF. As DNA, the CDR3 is TGTGCCAGCAGCGTAGGGCAGGGTCGAACAGATACGCAGTATTTT.

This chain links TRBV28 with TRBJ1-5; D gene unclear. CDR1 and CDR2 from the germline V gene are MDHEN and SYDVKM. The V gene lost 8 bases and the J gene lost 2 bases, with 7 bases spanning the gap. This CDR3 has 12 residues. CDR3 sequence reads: CASGPGNQPQHF. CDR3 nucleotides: TGTGCCAGCGGGCCGGGCAATCAGCCCCAGCATTTT.

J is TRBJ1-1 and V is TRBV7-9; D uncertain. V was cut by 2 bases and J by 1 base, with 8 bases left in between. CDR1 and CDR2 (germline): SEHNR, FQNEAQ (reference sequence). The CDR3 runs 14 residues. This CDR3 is CASSLSGRNTEAFF. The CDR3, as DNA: TGTGCCAGCAGCTTATCGGGTCGGAACACTGAAGCTTTCTTT.

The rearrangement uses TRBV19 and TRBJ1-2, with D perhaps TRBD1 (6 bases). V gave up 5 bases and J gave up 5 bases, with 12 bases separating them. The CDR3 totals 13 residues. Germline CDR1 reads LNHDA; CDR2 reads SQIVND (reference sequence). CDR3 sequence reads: CASSPEGEYGYTF. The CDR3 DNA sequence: TGTGCCAGTAGTCCTGAGGGGGAGTATGGCTACACCTTC.

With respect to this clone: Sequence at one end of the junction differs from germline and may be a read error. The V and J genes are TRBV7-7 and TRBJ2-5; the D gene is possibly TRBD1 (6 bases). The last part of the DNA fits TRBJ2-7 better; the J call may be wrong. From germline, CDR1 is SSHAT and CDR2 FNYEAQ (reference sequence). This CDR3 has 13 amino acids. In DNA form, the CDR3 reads TGTGCTAGCAGCTTAGACAGGTACTACGAGCAGTACTTC. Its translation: CASSLDRYYEQYF.

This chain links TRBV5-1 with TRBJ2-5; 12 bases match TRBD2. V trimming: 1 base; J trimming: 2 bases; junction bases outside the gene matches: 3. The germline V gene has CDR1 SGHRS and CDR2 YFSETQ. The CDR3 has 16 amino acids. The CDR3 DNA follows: TGCGCCAGCAGCTTGCTAGGACTAGCGGGGCAAGAGACCCAGTACTTC. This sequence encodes CASSLLGLAGQETQYF.